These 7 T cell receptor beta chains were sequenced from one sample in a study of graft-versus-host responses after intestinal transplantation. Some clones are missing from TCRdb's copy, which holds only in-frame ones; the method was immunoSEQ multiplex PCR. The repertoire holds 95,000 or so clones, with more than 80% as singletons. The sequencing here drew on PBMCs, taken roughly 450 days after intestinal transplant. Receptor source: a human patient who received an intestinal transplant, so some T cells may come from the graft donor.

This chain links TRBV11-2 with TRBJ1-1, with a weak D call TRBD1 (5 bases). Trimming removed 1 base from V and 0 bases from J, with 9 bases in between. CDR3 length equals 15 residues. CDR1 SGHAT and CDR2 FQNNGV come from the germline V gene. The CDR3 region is CASSLGAGLNTEAFF. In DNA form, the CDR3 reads TGTGCCAGCAGCTTAGGGGCGGGACTGAACACTGAAGCTTTCTTT.

CDR3 region: CASSQEGPFYEQYF. As DNA, the CDR3 is TGCGCCAGCAGCCAAGAGGGTCCCTTCTACGAGCAGTACTTC. The chain is built from TRBV4-1 and TRBJ2-7; D not resolved. Germline V CDR1 and CDR2: MGHRA, YSYEKL. The CDR3 is made up of 14 amino acids. The germline V and J ends were trimmed by 0 bases and 3 bases, with 9 bases remaining between them.

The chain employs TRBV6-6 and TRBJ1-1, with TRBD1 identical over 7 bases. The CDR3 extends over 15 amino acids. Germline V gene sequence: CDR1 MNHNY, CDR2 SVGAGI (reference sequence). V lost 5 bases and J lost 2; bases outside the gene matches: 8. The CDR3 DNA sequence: TGTGCCAGCAGTCCCATCAGGGGGGAAAACACTGAAGCTTTCTTT. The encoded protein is CASSPIRGENTEAFF.

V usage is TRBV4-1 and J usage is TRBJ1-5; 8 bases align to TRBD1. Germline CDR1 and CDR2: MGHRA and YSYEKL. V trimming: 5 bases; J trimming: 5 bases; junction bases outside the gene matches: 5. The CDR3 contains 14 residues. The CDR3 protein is CASSMDREDQPQHF. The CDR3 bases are TGCGCCAGCAGCATGGACAGGGAGGATCAGCCCCAGCATTTT.

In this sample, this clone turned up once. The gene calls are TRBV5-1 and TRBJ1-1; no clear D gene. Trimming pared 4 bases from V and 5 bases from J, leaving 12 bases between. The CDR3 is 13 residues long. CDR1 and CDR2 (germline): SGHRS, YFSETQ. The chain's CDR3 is CASSSSTGTEAFF. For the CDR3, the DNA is TGCGCCAGCAGCAGCTCAACGGGAACTGAAGCTTTCTTT.

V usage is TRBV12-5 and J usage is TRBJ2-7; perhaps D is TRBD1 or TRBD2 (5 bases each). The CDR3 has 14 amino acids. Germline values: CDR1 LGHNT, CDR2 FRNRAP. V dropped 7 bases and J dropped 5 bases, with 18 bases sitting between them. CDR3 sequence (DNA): TGTGCTAGTGCCTGGGGGAATGAGGACGACGAGCAGTACTTC. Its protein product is CASAWGNEDDEQYF.

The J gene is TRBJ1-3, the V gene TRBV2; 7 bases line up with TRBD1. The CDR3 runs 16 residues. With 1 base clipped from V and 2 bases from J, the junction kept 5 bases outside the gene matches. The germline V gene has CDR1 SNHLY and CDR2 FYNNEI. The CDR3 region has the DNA TGTGCCAGCAGTGAAGTTGGACAGGCCACTGGAAACACCATATATTTT. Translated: CASSEVGQATGNTIYF.